This T cell receptor beta chain was recorded in a study of shared clonotypes between healthy human individuals. Points from the study as a whole: Few donors restricted represented genetic and exposure-history diversity.

In replicate PCRs of unsorted PBMC, approximately 280 ng DNA, around 33,000 T cell genomes, was used. The unsorted PBMC sample used ten immunoSEQ deep assay plates. In the source study's methods: Filtering differed since immunoSEQ provided only junctions, with no quality scores. TCRdb's copy holds only in-frame clones and misses some; the assay was immunoSEQ multiplex PCR. V and J calls plus clone size are reproduced from that table; the DNA served to infer D and trimming. The table shows about 490,000 clones, with 79% occurring only once. With respect to this clone: Its target is not known.

Germline values: CDR1 SGHDN, CDR2 FVKESK. The CDR3 runs to 15 residues. V lost 3 bases and J 6 bases, leaving 15 bases between the germline ends. This sequence joins TRBV14 and TRBJ2-1; possibly TRBD2 for D (6 bases). The clonotype originates from a woman between 40 and 50 years old in good health. Some clones in this sample may be carry-over from other donors' samples. Sequencing input: PBMCs. The DNA for the CDR3 is TGTGCCAGCAGCCAGAGAGGTGGGACTCCCAATGAGCAGTTCTTC. Its protein is CASSQRGGTPNEQFF.